Listed here are 32 T cell receptor beta chains from one sample, sequenced in a study of vaccination and CD4 T cells after COVID-19. Treatment described: roughly 10-day PBMC culture with coronavirus spike peptide pools or control peptides (ViraFEST assay). Their target antigens are unknown. Sequencing of the DNA from cultured CD4+ T cells was carried out with the Oncomine TCR Beta short-read assay. TCRdb redid the calling of the PCR reads with MiXCR, one entry per CDR3 protein. The repertoire consists of 9,000 to 15,000 distinct CDR3 sequences, with approximately 50% occurring once and the leading ten covering approximately 28%. The sequenced sample consisted of CD4+ T cells from blood, cultured in vitro. The receptor source for this set is a human donor who had recovered from COVID-19.

The CDR3 region is CASRGLAGVRYEQYF. DNA of the CDR3: TGTGCCAGCCGGGGACTAGCGGGAGTTAGGTACGAGCAGTACTTC. The V and J genes are TRBV6-4 and TRBJ2-7; 14 bases are shared with TRBD2. This CDR3 spans 15 amino acids. The V gene end was trimmed by 8 bases and the J gene end by 4 bases; junction bases not matched to a gene: 7. CDR1 and CDR2 (germline): MRHNA, SNTAGT.

DNA of the CDR3: TGTGCCAGCAGTCCTCTGACAGGGGGCTTCTATAATTCACCCCTCCACTTT. Its protein is CASSPLTGGFYNSPLHF. The rearrangement joins TRBV28 to TRBJ1-6; TRBD1 matches at 10 bases. The V gene end was trimmed by 5 bases and the J gene end by 3 bases; junction bases not matched to a gene: 7. The CDR3 consists of 17 residues. Germline V CDR1 and CDR2: MDHEN, SYDVKM.

The chain links TRBV7-9 to TRBJ1-1; D is ambiguous. Germline V gene lookup returns CDR1 SEHNR and CDR2 FQNEAQ (reference sequence). V was pared by 6 bases and J by 1 base, with 6 bases between. The CDR3 spans 12 residues. The CDR3 sequence is CASSTQNTEAFF. In DNA, the CDR3 is TGTGCCAGCAGTACCCAGAACACTGAAGCTTTCTTT.

This sequence joins TRBV19 and TRBJ1-1; D gene uncertain. CDR1 LNHDA and CDR2 SQIVND come from the germline V gene (reference sequence). There are 14 residues in the CDR3. V lost 5 bases to trimming and J lost 0 bases, with 10 bases between them. CDR3 nucleotide sequence: TGTGCCAGTAGTTGGGTGGGCATGAACACTGAAGCTTTCTTT. Its protein product is CASSWVGMNTEAFF.

CDR3 region: CASSSRRDTSYGYTF. CDR3 nucleotides: TGTGCCAGCAGTTCGCGCAGGGATACCTCTTATGGCTACACCTTC. The V and J genes are TRBV12-3 or TRBV12-4 and TRBJ1-2, with a weak D call TRBD1 (5 bases). The CDR3 sequence is 15 residues long. Trimming took off 4 bases at V and 5 bases at J, with 17 bases between the two ends.

This chain links TRBV24-1 with TRBJ2-3; possible D gene TRBD2, 6 bases. Germline CDR1 reads KGHDR; CDR2 reads SFDVKD. V lost 4 bases and J 6 bases, leaving 10 bases between the germline ends. The CDR3 consists of 13 residues. CDR3 DNA: TGTGCCACCAGTGAGGGACTCCCTGATACGCAGTATTTT. Its protein product is CATSEGLPDTQYF.

The sample holds a few counts of this clonotype. The chain links TRBV2 to TRBJ1-5; no reliable D call. There are 14 residues in the CDR3. V lost 3 bases and J lost 2, with 8 bases in between. From germline, CDR1 is SNHLY and CDR2 FYNNEI. In nucleotides, the CDR3 is TGTGCCAGCAGTGATGGGGTAGGCAATCAGCCCCAGCATTTT. Amino acids: CASSDGVGNQPQHF.

V gene TRBV11-2 combines with J gene TRBJ2-2; 9 bases fit TRBD1. V gave up 5 bases and J gave up 7 bases; unmatched junction bases: 8. The CDR3 length is 15 residues. The V gene's germline CDR1 is SGHAT and CDR2 FQNNGV. CDR3 loop: CASSPTGTGIGELFF. The DNA for the CDR3 is TGTGCCAGCAGCCCTACCGGGACAGGGATCGGGGAGCTGTTTTTT.

This clonotype came up a few times. The chain combines TRBV7-6 with TRBJ2-7; D is possibly TRBD2 (6 bases). The germline gives CDR1 SGHVS, CDR2 FNYEAQ. The V end lost 5 bases, the J end lost 2 bases, and 16 bases lay between the germline ends. This CDR3 spans 15 amino acids. CDR3 nucleotides: TGTGCCAGCAGCCTAAGACGGGGGAGCCCCTACGAGCAGTACTTC. Its protein is CASSLRRGSPYEQYF.

The chain joins TRBV7-9 to TRBJ2-1; no firm D call. The CDR3 runs to 14 residues. The germline gives CDR1 SEHNR, CDR2 FQNEAQ (reference sequence). Trimming pared 0 bases from V and 3 bases from J, leaving 6 bases between. The CDR3 DNA reads as TGTGCCAGCAGCTTAGCGCGTGGCTACAATGAGCAGTTCTTC. Encoded protein: CASSLARGYNEQFF.

The CDR3 region has the DNA TGTGCCAGCAGTTCTTCAGGGGAACCGGGGACTAGGCACAATGAGCAGTTCTTC. It codes for CASSSSGEPGTRHNEQFF. This rearrangement joins TRBV6-5 to TRBJ2-1; the match to TRBD2 covers 8 bases. CDR3 length equals 18 residues. V gave up 4 bases and J gave up 5 bases; unmatched junction bases: 16. Per the germline V gene, CDR1 is MNHEY and CDR2 is SVGAGI.

The rearrangement uses TRBV27 and TRBJ2-2; 9 nucleotides agree with TRBD1. The V gene's germline CDR1 is MNHEY and CDR2 SMNVEV (reference sequence). J gave up 7 bases and V 5 bases, and 5 bases lay outside the gene matches. This CDR3 is built from 14 residues. CDR3 loop: CASSRQGVSGELFF. The CDR3 DNA reads as TGTGCCAGCAGTCGACAGGGGGTCAGCGGGGAGCTGTTTTTT.

The J gene is TRBJ1-1, the V gene TRBV4-1, with D tentatively TRBD1 (6 bases). Germline V gene sequence: CDR1 MGHRA, CDR2 YSYEKL. The CDR3 contains 14 residues. Trimming cost V 4 bases and J 11 bases, with 20 bases left between them. CDR3 protein: CASSPTQGNPWAFF. CDR3 coding DNA: TGCGCCAGCAGCCCCACACAGGGTAATCCGTGGGCTTTCTTT.

Only a few counts were recorded for this clonotype. As DNA, the CDR3 is TGTGCCAGCAGTGCCGGGACTAGCGGAACACAGTGGACGCAGTATTTT. Protein product: CASSAGTSGTQWTQYF. This chain connects TRBV6-1 to TRBJ2-3; TRBD2 matches at 11 bases. The CDR3 has 16 amino acids. In germline, CDR1 is MNHNS, CDR2 SASEGT. Unmatched junction bases numbered 12, after V lost 4 bases and J lost 9 bases.

In its sample, this clonotype ranks as medium-sized (0.01 to 0.1%). The CDR3 is CASSLRAGEAFF. As DNA, the CDR3 is TGTGCCAGCTCACTAAGGGCGGGTGAAGCTTTCTTT. The chain couples TRBV18 to TRBJ1-1; D gene uncertain. Germline values: CDR1 KGHSH, CDR2 LQKENI. The CDR3 contains 12 residues. Trimming cost V 4 bases and J 7 bases, with 10 bases left between them.

The J gene is TRBJ1-1, the V gene TRBV4-2; possible D gene TRBD1, 6 bases. The CDR3 has 14 amino acids. V was cut by 4 bases and J by 4 bases, with 13 bases left in between. From germline, CDR1 is LGHNA and CDR2 YNFKEQ. CDR3 nucleotides: TGTGCCAGCAGCCGTAACAGGGCGGGCACTGAAGCTTTCTTT. Translated, it gives CASSRNRAGTEAFF.

The V gene is TRBV6-5, the J gene TRBJ2-3; 8 bases line up with TRBD2. CDR3 length: 16 residues. Germline V gene data show CDR1 as MNHEY and CDR2 as SVGAGI. The V and J ends lost 2 bases and 2 bases, in that order; junction bases with no gene match: 6. The CDR3 sequence: CASSYMASGFTDTQYF. The DNA for the CDR3 is TGTGCCAGCAGTTACATGGCTAGCGGGTTCACAGATACGCAGTATTTT.

This clonotype has only a few counts. This chain links TRBV19 with TRBJ1-2; 9 bases fit TRBD1. Germline CDR1 reads LNHDA; CDR2 reads SQIVND (reference sequence). V shed 4 bases, J shed 8 bases, and the junction held 14 bases outside the gene matches. There are 16 residues in the CDR3. CDR3 residues: CASSTSIPGQGWGYTF. CDR3 in DNA: TGTGCCAGTAGTACGTCAATACCGGGACAGGGCTGGGGCTACACCTTC.

This sequence joins TRBV10-3 and TRBJ2-7; D not resolved. Germline values: CDR1 ENHRY, CDR2 SYGVKD. There are 14 residues in the CDR3. The ends were cut back, 3 bases at V and 4 bases at J, with 13 bases in the middle. The CDR3 region is CAISEGFGVYEQYF. The CDR3, as DNA: TGTGCCATCAGTGAAGGATTTGGGGTTTACGAGCAGTACTTC.

The chain couples TRBV9 to TRBJ1-2; D remains unclear. Germline loops: CDR1 SGDLS, CDR2 YYNGEE. The V end lost 0 bases, the J end lost 2 bases, and 8 bases lay between the germline ends. The CDR3 is made up of 14 amino acids. In nucleotides, the CDR3 is TGTGCCAGCAGCGTAGGATCAGCCAACTATGGCTACACCTTC. Protein: CASSVGSANYGYTF.

This clonotype was counted a few times. V gene TRBV28 combines with J gene TRBJ1-2; weak D call: TRBD1 (6 bases). V dropped 7 bases and J dropped 3 bases, with 15 bases sitting between them. The CDR3 has 14 amino acids. Germline V gene data show CDR1 as MDHEN and CDR2 as SYDVKM. The CDR3 is CASKPQGYDYGYTF. For the CDR3, the DNA is TGTGCCAGCAAGCCCCAGGGGTACGACTATGGCTACACCTTC.

A few counts support this clonotype. This sequence joins TRBV4-1 and TRBJ1-2, with a tentative D call TRBD1 (5 bases). V was pared by 1 base and J by 0 bases, with 12 bases between. The CDR3 runs to 16 residues. Germline V gene data show CDR1 as MGHRA and CDR2 as YSYEKL. The CDR3 DNA reads as TGCGCCAGCAGCCAAGGTGGGACTGCTACTAACTATGGCTACACCTTC. This encodes CASSQGGTATNYGYTF.

This clonotype has a handful of counts. The chain combines TRBV29-1 with TRBJ1-2; 11 nucleotides line up with TRBD1. CDR1 and CDR2 from the germline V gene are SQVTM and ANQGSEA. V was clipped by 7 bases and J by 1 base; unmatched bases: 8. CDR3 length: 15 amino acids. The CDR3 DNA reads TGCAGCGCCTCCACCGGGACAGGGGGTAACTATGGCTACACCTTC. This sequence encodes CSASTGTGGNYGYTF.

The gene calls are TRBV20-1 and TRBJ1-5; D is unresolved. The CDR3 is 13 amino acids. Trimming shortened V by 0 bases and J by 3 bases, and 6 bases separated the two germline ends. CDR1 and CDR2 from the germline V gene are DFQATT and SNEGSKA (reference sequence). CDR3 DNA sequence: TGCAGTGCTAGAGACAGTAACAATCAGCCCCAGCATTTT. Its protein is CSARDSNNQPQHF.

The sample holds a few counts of this clonotype. J is TRBJ1-1 and V is TRBV27; no firm D call. Germline CDR1 MNHEY, CDR2 SMNVEV (reference sequence). This CDR3 is built from 13 residues. Trimming shortened V by 8 bases and J by 1 base, and 11 bases separated the two germline ends. The CDR3 sequence is CASARTRNTEAFF. The CDR3 DNA reads TGTGCCAGCGCGAGGACCCGGAACACTGAAGCTTTCTTT.

This clonotype was seen only a few times. This chain uses TRBV6-2 or TRBV6-3 with TRBJ1-5; D not resolved. The CDR3 has 14 residues. Germline CDR1 and CDR2: MNHEY and SVGEGT. V lost 6 bases, J lost 2 bases, and 11 bases lay in between. CDR3 sequence (DNA): TGTGCCAGCAGCTACCGGAGGGGCAATCAGCCCCAGCATTTT. This codes for CASSYRRGNQPQHF.

This clonotype occurred a few times. The chain couples TRBV28 to TRBJ2-7; TRBD2 aligns across 7 bases. The germline V gene encodes CDR1 MDHEN and CDR2 SYDVKM. V was clipped by 3 bases and J by 3 bases; unmatched bases: 14. The CDR3 consists of 17 residues. This CDR3 is CASSFPRSSGGDYEQYF. The CDR3 DNA is TGTGCCAGCAGTTTCCCCCGTTCTAGCGGAGGGGACTACGAGCAGTACTTC. Variable domain in full (rest from reference TRBV28 and TRBJ2-7): DVKVTQSSRYLVKRTGEKVFLECVQDMDHENMFWYRQDPGLGLRLIYFSYDVKMKEKGDIPEGYSVSREKKERFSLILESASTNQTSMYLCASSFPRSSGGDYEQYFGPGTRLTVT.

J is TRBJ2-7 and V is TRBV6-1; D is possibly TRBD1 (6 bases). The CDR3 runs 14 residues. CDR1 is MNHNS, CDR2 SASEGT, per germline. Trimming cost V 2 bases and J 2 bases, with 10 bases left between them. The CDR3 DNA reads TGTGCCAGCAGTGAACAGGGGTCAACCTACGAGCAGTACTTC. Amino acid sequence: CASSEQGSTYEQYF.

The V call is TRBV5-4, the J call TRBJ2-5; D is ambiguous. Trimming took 1 base from V and 2 from J, leaving 9 bases between them. CDR1 is SGHNT and CDR2 is YYREEE in the germline V gene (reference sequence). The CDR3 contains 14 residues. The CDR3 nucleotides are TGTGCCAGCAGCTTGTATTCAAGGCAAGAGACCCAGTACTTC. This sequence encodes CASSLYSRQETQYF.

V and J are TRBV20-1 and TRBJ2-7; 8 nucleotides align to TRBD1. V was clipped by 2 bases and J by 1 base; unmatched bases: 1. Per germline, CDR1 DFQATT and CDR2 SNEGSKA (reference sequence). The CDR3 covers 13 residues. In DNA form, the CDR3 reads TGCAGTGCTAGAAGGGACAGGTCCTACGAGCAGTACTTC. Translating gives CSARRDRSYEQYF.

This clonotype was counted only a few times. V is TRBV27 and J is TRBJ1-2; no clear D gene. Trimming stripped 3 bases from V and 2 bases from J, with 13 bases between. Germline V CDR1 and CDR2: MNHEY, SMNVEV (reference sequence). The CDR3 is made up of 15 amino acids. CDR3 nucleotide sequence: TGTGCCAGCAGTTTCCAGGCCGACCTGAACTATGGCTACACCTTC. This gives the protein CASSFQADLNYGYTF.

The count of this clonotype is one. The chain is built from TRBV19 and TRBJ1-1, with D uncertain. V lost 6 bases and J lost 1, with 12 bases in between. This CDR3 region has 14 residues. From germline, CDR1 is LNHDA and CDR2 SQIVND (reference sequence). CDR3 DNA: TGTGCCAGTAGCCCCGAGGTGGAGAACACTGAAGCTTTCTTT. Amino acid sequence: CASSPEVENTEAFF.